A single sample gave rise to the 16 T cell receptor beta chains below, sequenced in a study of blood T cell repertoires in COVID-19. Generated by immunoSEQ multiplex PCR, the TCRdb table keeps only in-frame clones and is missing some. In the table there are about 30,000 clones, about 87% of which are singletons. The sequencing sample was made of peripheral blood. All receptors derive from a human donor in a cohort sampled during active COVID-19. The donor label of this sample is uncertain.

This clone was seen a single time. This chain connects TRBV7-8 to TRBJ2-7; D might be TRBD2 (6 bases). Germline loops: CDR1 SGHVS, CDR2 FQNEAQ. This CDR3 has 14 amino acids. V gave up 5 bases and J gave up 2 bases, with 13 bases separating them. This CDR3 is CASSPGDGPYEQYF. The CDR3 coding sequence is TGTGCCAGCAGCCCGGGGGACGGTCCCTACGAGCAGTACTTC.

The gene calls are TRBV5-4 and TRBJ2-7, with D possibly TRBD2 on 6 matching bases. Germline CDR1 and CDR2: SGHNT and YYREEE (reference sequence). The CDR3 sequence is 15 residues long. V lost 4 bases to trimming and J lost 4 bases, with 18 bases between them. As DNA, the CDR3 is TGTGCCAGCAGCCCCCTTTCCGGGAGTCGGTACGAGCAGTACTTC. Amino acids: CASSPLSGSRYEQYF.

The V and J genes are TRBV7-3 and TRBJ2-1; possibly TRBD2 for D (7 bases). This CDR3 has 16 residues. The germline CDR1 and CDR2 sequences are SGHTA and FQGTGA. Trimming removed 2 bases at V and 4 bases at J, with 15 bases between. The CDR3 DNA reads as TGTGCCAGCAGCTTAGTTACGGGGGGCGCATACAATGAGCAGTTCTTC. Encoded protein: CASSLVTGGAYNEQFF.

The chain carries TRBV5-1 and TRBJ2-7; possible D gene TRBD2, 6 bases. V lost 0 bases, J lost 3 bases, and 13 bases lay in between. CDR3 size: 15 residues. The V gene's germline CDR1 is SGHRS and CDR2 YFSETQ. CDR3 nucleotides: TGCGCCAGCAGCTTGGGATGGCAGGGAGGCTACGAGCAGTACTTC. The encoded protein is CASSLGWQGGYEQYF.

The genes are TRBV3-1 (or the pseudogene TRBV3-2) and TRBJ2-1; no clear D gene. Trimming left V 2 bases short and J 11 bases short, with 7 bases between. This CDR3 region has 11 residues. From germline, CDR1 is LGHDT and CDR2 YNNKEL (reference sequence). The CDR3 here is CASSQLLQQFF. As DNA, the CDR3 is TGTGCCAGCAGCCAACTACTCCAGCAGTTCTTC.

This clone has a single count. CDR3 amino acids: CASSSIETQYF. The CDR3 nucleotides are TGTGCCAGCAGTTCCATAGAGACCCAGTACTTC. The chain uses TRBV2 and TRBJ2-5; D unresolved. In germline, CDR1 is SNHLY, CDR2 FYNNEI. The CDR3 sequence is 11 residues long. V gave up 5 bases and J gave up 4 bases, with 5 bases separating them.

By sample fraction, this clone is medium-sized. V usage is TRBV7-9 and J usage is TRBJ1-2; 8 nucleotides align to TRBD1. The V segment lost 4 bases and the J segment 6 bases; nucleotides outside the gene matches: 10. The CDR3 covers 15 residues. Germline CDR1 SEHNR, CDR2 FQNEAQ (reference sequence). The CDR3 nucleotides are TGTGCCAGCAGCTCCCATGGACAGGGAAACGATGGCTACACCTTC. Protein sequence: CASSSHGQGNDGYTF.

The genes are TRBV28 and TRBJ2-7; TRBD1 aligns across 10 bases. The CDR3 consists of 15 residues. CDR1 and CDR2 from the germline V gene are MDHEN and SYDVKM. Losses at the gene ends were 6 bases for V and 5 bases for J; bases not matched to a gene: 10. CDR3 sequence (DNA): TGTGCCAGCAGGCGGCCCGGGACAGGGGTTGACGAGCAGTACTTC. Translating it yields CASRRPGTGVDEQYF.

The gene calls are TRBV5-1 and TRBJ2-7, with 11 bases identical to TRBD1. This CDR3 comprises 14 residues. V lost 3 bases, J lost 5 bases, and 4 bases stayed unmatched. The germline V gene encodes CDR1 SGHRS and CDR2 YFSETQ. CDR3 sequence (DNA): TGCGCCAGCAGCTCCTGGACAGGGGGCAACGAGCAGTACTTC. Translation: CASSSWTGGNEQYF.

The CDR3 DNA sequence: TGTGCCAGCAGCACCCGACAGGGCGGCACCGGGGAGCTGTTTTTT. It yields the protein CASSTRQGGTGELFF. The rearrangement joins TRBV13 to TRBJ2-2; TRBD1 matches at 7 bases. Germline CDR1 PRHDT, CDR2 FYEKMQ (reference sequence). This CDR3 is 15 amino acids long. Trimming cost V 5 bases and J 4 bases; bases outside gene matches: 7.

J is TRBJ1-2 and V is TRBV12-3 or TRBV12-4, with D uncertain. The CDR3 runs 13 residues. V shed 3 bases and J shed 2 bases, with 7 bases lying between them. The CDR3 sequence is CASSFRRNYGYTF. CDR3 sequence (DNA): TGTGCCAGCAGTTTTCGGCGGAACTATGGCTACACCTTC.

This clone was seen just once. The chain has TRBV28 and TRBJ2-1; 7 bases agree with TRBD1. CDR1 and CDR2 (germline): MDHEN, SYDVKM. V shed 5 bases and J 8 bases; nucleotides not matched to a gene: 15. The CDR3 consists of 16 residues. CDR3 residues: CASSRKRTGDIYEQFF. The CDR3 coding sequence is TGTGCCAGCAGTAGAAAACGAACAGGGGATATCTATGAGCAGTTCTTC.

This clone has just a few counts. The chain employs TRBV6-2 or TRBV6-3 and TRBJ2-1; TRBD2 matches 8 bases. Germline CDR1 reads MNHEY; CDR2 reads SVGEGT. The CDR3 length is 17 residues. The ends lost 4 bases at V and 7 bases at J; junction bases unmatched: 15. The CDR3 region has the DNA TGTGCCAGCAGTTTTATTAGTATCATCGGCGGGAGGAATGAGCAGTTCTTC. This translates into CASSFISIIGGRNEQFF.

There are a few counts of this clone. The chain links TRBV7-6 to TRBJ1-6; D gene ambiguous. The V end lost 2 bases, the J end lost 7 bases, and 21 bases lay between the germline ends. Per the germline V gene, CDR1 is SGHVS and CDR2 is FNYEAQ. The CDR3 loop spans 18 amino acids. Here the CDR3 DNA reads TGTGCCAGCAGCTTATTATTCGGCAGGAGGCACGCAAATTCACCCCTCCACTTT. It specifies CASSLLFGRRHANSPLHF.

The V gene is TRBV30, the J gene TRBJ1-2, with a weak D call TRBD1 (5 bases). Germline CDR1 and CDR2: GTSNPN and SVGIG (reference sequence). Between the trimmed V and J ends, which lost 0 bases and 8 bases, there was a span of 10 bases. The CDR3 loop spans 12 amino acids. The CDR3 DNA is TGTGCCTGGAGTGTACAGGCGGAGGGCTACACCTTC. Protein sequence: CAWSVQAEGYTF.

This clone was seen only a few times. CDR3 sequence: CASSLTSGATGELFF. The CDR3 bases are TGTGCCAGCAGCTTGACTAGCGGGGCCACCGGGGAGCTGTTTTTT. The genes are TRBV7-8 and TRBJ2-2; 11 bases fit TRBD2. V lost 3 bases to trimming and J lost 4 bases; unmatched junction nucleotides: 1. The germline CDR1 and CDR2 sequences are SGHVS and FQNEAQ. This CDR3 comprises 15 residues.